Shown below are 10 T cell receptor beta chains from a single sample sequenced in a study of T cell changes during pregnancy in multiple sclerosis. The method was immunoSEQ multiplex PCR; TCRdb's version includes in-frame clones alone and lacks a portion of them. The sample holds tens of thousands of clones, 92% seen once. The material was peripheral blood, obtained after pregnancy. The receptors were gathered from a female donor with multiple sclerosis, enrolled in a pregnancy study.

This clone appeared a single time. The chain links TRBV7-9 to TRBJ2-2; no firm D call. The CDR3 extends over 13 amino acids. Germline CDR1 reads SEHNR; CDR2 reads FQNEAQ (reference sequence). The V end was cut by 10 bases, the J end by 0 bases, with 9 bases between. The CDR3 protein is CANPTSNTGELFF. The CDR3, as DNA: TGTGCCAACCCCACTTCGAACACCGGGGAGCTGTTTTTT.

DNA of the CDR3: TGTGCCAGCAGCCGGCGGGAGCTGAGGACCGGGGAGCTGTTTTTT. Translation: CASSRRELRTGELFF. V and J are TRBV4-2 and TRBJ2-2; 7 bases align to TRBD2. Germline V gene sequence: CDR1 LGHNA, CDR2 YNFKEQ. With 4 bases clipped from V and 5 bases from J, the junction kept 7 bases outside the gene matches. The length of the CDR3 is 15 residues.

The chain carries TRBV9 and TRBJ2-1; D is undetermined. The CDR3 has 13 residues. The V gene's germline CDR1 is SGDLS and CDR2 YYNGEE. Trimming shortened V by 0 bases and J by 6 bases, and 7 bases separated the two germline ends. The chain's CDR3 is CASSVEQLNEQFF. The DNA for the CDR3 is TGTGCCAGCAGCGTAGAACAGCTCAATGAGCAGTTCTTC. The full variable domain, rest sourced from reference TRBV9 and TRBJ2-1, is DSGVTQTPKHLITATGQRVTLRCSPRSGDLSVYWYQQSLDQGLQFLIQYYNGEERAKGNILERFSAQQFPDLHSELNLSSLELGDSALYFCASSVEQLNEQFFGPGTRLTVL.

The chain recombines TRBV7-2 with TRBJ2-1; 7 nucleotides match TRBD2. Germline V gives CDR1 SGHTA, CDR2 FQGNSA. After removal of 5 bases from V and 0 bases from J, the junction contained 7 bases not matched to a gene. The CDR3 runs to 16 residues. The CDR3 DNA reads TGTGCCAGCAGCACGATTTCGGGGGGCTCCTACAATGAGCAGTTCTTC. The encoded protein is CASSTISGGSYNEQFF.

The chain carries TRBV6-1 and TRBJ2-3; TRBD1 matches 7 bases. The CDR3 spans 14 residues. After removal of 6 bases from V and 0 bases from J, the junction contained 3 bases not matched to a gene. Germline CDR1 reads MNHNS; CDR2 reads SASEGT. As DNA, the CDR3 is TGTGCCAGCAGGACAGGGTTTAGCACAGATACGCAGTATTTT. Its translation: CASRTGFSTDTQYF.

CDR3 DNA: TGCGCCAGCAGCAAACGAAACCGCGGACACAAAAACATTCAGTACTTC. Translation: CASSKRNRGHKNIQYF. This sequence joins TRBV4-3 and TRBJ2-4; possibly TRBD1 for D (5 bases). CDR1 and CDR2 (germline): LGHNA, YSLEER. Trimming removed 5 bases from V and 3 bases from J, with 17 bases in between. This CDR3 spans 16 amino acids.

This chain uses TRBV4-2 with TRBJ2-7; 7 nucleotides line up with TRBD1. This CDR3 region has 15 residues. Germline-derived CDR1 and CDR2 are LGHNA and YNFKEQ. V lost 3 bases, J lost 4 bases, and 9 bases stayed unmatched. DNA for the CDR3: TGTGCCAGCAGCCAGACGAGGGACAGCGGTTACGAGCAGTACTTC. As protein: CASSQTRDSGYEQYF.

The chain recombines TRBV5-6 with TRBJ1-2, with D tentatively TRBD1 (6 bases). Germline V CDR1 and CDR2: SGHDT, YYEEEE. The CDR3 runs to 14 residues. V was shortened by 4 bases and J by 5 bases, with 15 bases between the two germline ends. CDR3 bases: TGTGCCAGCAGCCCCGGACCTACAGGGTATGGCTACACCTTC. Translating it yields CASSPGPTGYGYTF.

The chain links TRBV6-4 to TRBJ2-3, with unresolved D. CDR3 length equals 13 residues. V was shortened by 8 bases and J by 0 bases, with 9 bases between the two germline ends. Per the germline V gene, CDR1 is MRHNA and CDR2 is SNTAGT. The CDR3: CASAEYSTDTQYF. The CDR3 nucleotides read TGTGCCAGCGCGGAGTATAGCACAGATACGCAGTATTTT.

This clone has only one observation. The CDR3 region is CASTRGRGTDTQYF. The DNA of the CDR3 is TGTGCCAGTACCAGGGGCAGGGGCACAGATACGCAGTATTTT. The rearrangement joins TRBV19 to TRBJ2-3; D may be TRBD1 (6 bases). This CDR3 contains 14 residues. V was shortened by 7 bases and J by 1 base, with 12 bases between the two germline ends. CDR1 is LNHDA and CDR2 is SQIVND in the germline V gene (reference sequence). Full variable domain (missing parts from reference TRBV19 and TRBJ2-3): DGGITQSPKYLFRKEGQNVTLSCEQNLNHDAMYWYRQDPGQGLRLIYYSQIVNDFQKGDIAEGYSVSREKKESFPLTVTSAQKNPTAFYLCASTRGRGTDTQYFGPGTRLTVL.